These T cell receptor beta chains were read from a single sample in a study of monozygotic twins with inflammatory bowel disease. Following a re-call of the 5' RACE reads, TCRdb has one entry per CDR3 protein and lacks DNA. The table lists 350,000 to 400,000 distinct CDR3 sequences. Sequencing was carried out using blood. These receptors all come from a human donor with ulcerative colitis or Crohn's disease, or a healthy co-twin of an affected twin (not recorded which). Each CDR3 is given with its conserved first and last residue. Each record gives: V gene, J gene, CDR3 protein.

TRBV3-1	TRBJ2-7	CASSQEPGQGKRQYF
TRBV4-2	TRBJ2-1	CASSQEGTSGPYNEQFF
TRBV2	TRBJ2-4	CASSVAGIIAKNIQYF
TRBV5-1	TRBJ2-4	CASSPQGRAKNIQYF
TRBV4-3	TRBJ1-1	CASSQDRPRTEAFF
TRBV20-1	TRBJ1-2	CSASRLGQGNHGYTF
TRBV5-1	TRBJ2-7	CASSLAGGSAYEQYF
TRBV12-3/TRBV12-4	TRBJ2-7	CASRVGQGIFEQYF
TRBV5-4	TRBJ1-1	CASSSIDTEAFF
TRBV4-1	TRBJ2-5	CASSQDLGQGQETQYF
TRBV11-2	TRBJ1-2	CASTHKANYGYTF
TRBV9	TRBJ2-1	CASSQTTGTGRNEQFF
TRBV19	TRBJ2-7	CASSINPEAYEQYF
TRBV27	TRBJ2-7	CASSSLRTHYEQYF
TRBV6-5	TRBJ1-6	CASGDGTSPLHF
TRBV2	TRBJ2-7	CAAAVGRGAYEQYF
TRBV5-1	TRBJ2-7	CASSIATGNPYEQYF
TRBV7-2	TRBJ2-3	CASRRGGHDSDTQYF
TRBV5-1	TRBJ2-3	CASIPPHSEGRGDTQYF
TRBV7-2	TRBJ2-1	CASRPSGVYNEQFF
TRBV7-2	TRBJ2-1	CASRKDRDPYNEQFF
TRBV4-2	TRBJ2-5	CASSQDSANQETQNF
TRBV5-1	TRBJ2-1	CASSPKDNEQFF
TRBV2	TRBJ1-3	CASRQQLSGNTIYF
TRBV9	TRBJ1-1	CASSVRQQNTEAFF
TRBV2	TRBJ2-1	CASKQTGNSYNEQFF
TRBV5-1	TRBJ1-5	CASSLGGTELSPQHF
TRBV7-8	TRBJ2-5	CASTLQFGETQYF
TRBV5-1	TRBJ2-7	CASTPGGGSYEQYF